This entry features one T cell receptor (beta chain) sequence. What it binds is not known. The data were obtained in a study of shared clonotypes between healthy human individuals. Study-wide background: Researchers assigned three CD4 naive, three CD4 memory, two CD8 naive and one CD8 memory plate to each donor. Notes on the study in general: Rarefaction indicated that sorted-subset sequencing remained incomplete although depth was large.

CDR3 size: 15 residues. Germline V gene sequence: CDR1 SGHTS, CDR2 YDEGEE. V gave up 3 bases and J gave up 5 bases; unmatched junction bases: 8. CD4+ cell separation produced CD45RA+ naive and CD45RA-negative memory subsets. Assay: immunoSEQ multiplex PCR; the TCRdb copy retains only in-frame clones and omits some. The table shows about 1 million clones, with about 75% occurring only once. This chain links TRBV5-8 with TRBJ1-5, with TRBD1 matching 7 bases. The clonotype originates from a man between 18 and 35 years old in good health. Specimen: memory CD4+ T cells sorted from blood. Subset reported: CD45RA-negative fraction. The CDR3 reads CASSSGQVQDQPQHF. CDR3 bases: TGTGCCAGCAGCTCTGGACAGGTACAGGATCAGCCCCAGCATTTT.